Sequencing of this T cell receptor (beta chain) was carried out in a study of OX40 agonist ivuxolimab in advanced cancers. Study details: Allowance was made for prior anti-PD-1, anti-PD-L1 or anti-CTLA-4 therapy, and roughly 40% had some. Partial responses occurred in three patients (one hepatocellular carcinoma, two cutaneous melanoma).

The CDR3 has 14 amino acids. Germline assignment: CDR1 MNHEY and CDR2 SMNVEV (reference sequence). V shed 4 bases and J shed 6 bases, with 14 bases lying between them. Whole-study findings and limits: The study found among the lowest clonal expansion in partial responders at 0.1-3.0 mg/kg. CD8+ T cells averaged more expanded clones than CD4+.

Note on this clone: Antigen: not known.

Using immunoSEQ multiplex PCR, the repertoire was profiled, and TCRdb retains in-frame clones only, with some absent. The table lists some 79,000 clones, roughly 90% of them singletons, with 0.44% in the top ten. This sequence was found in an adult with an advanced solid tumor such as melanoma, head and neck, liver or kidney cancer. The sample in question was CD4+ or CD8+ T cells sorted from blood, obtained in a trial of the OX40 agonist ivuxolimab. V is TRBV27 and J is TRBJ2-3; D assignment may be TRBD1 or TRBD2 (5 bases each). The CDR3 DNA follows: TGTGCCAGCAGTTCCCTTGTTGGGACGGATACGCAGTATTTT. Residues: CASSSLVGTDTQYF.